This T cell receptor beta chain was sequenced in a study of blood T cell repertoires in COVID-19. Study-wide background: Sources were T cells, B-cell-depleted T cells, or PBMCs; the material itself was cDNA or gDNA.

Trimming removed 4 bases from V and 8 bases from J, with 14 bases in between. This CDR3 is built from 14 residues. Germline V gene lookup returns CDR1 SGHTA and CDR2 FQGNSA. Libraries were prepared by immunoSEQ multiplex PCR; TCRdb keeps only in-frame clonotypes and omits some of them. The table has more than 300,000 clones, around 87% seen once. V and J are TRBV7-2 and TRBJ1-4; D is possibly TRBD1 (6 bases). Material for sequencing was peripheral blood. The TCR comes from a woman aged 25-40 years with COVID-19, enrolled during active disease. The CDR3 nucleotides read TGTGCCAGCAGCTCCAAGACAGGAGACGAAAAACTGTTTTTT. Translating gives CASSSKTGDEKLFF.